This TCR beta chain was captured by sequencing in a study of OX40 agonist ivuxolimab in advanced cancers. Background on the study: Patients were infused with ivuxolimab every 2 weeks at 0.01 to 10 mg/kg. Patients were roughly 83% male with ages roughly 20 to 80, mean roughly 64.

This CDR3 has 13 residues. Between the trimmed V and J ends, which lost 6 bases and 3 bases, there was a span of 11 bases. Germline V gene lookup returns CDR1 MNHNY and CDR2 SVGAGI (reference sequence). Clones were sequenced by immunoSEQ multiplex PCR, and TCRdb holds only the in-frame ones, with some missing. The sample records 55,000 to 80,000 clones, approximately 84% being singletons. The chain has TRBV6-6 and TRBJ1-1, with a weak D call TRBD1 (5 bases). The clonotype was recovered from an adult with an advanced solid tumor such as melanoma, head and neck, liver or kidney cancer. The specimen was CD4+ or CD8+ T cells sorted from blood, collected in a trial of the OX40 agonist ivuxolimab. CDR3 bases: TGTGCCAGCAGCCTCAGGGTGGACACTGAAGCTTTCTTT. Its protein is CASSLRVDTEAFF.